Listed below are T cell receptor beta chains from one sample, sequenced in a study of identical twins. Using its own MiXCR run on the 5' RACE reads, TCRdb lists one record per CDR3 protein. The sample yields approximately 600,000 distinct CDR3 sequences, approximately 10% seen once. This sample was shared with a second study, whose subject was yellow fever vaccine responses in identical twins.

Input material: PBMCs. These receptors came from a woman under 30 in good health. Each CDR3 is given with its conserved first and last residue. D genes are given only for firm matches. Rows give clone size only sometimes, using once, few, many, or a class for an expanded clone.

J,V,size,D,length,DNA,CDR3
TRBJ1-4,TRBV7-9,many,-,13,TGTGCCAGCAGCCCCCCGGGAGGTGAAAAACTGTTTTTT,CASSPPGGEKLFF
TRBJ2-3,TRBV29-1,many,-,14,TGCAGCGTTGAAGAGAGGCTAGGGGCAGATACGCAGTATTTT,CSVEERLGADTQYF
TRBJ1-4,TRBV7-9,few,-,13,TGTGCCAGCAGCTTAGAACCGCAGGGCAAACTGTTTTTT,CASSLEPQGKLFF
TRBJ2-7,TRBV20-1,-,TRBD2,14,TGCAGTGCTCGTGGGACTAGCGGGGTCTACGAGCAGTACTTC,CSARGTSGVYEQYF
TRBJ2-7,TRBV7-2,many,-,14,TGTGCCAGCAGCCCGAGTTGGACGGTCACCATGCCCCCATTC,CASSPSWTVTMPPF
TRBJ2-3,TRBV9,few,-,15,TGTGCCAGCAGCGTAAACCCATCTAGCCCAGATACGCAGTATTTT,CASSVNPSSPDTQYF
TRBJ2-1,TRBV7-8,-,TRBD2,16,TGTGCCAGCAGCTTGCAGCGGGAGGGCATTTACAATGAGCAGTTCTTC,CASSLQREGIYNEQFF
TRBJ2-1,TRBV4-3,many,TRBD2,16,TGCGCCAGCAGCCAGGGAGCGGGAAGGCCCTACAATGAGCAGTTCTTC,CASSQGAGRPYNEQFF
TRBJ2-6,TRBV10-3,-,-,17,TGTGCCATCAGTGTGTCTGAGGGAGGCTCTGGGGCCAACGTCCTGACTTTC,CAISVSEGGSGANVLTF
TRBJ2-2,TRBV20-1,many,TRBD1,18,TGCAGTGCTAGATCGCTACAGCCGGGACAGGCTTACACCGGGGAGCTGTTTTTT,CSARSLQPGQAYTGELFF
TRBJ2-7,TRBV20-1,-,-,13,TGCAGTGCTAGAGGGACAGTCGAGGGAGAGCAGTACTTC,CSARGTVEGEQYF
TRBJ2-1,TRBV9,few,TRBD1,15,TGTGCCAGCAGCGCCCTGGGGACAGGGTCGTATGAGCAGTTCTTC,CASSALGTGSYEQFF
TRBJ2-4,TRBV24-1,many,-,12,TGTGCCACCAGTGCAGAAACAAACATTCAGTACTTC,CATSAETNIQYF
TRBJ2-1,TRBV11-2,-,-,16,TGTGCCAGCAGTCACAAGATAGGGCTGGAGTCGGATGAGCAGTTCTTC,CASSHKIGLESDEQFF
TRBJ2-1,TRBV11-3,-,-,14,TGTGCCAGCAGCTTAGATCAGGGGCTCAATGAGCAGTTCTTC,CASSLDQGLNEQFF
TRBJ2-3,TRBV5-1,few,TRBD2,16,TGCGCCAGCAGCCCGCGTGGTAGCGGGAGGTCAGATACGCAGTATTTT,CASSPRGSGRSDTQYF
TRBJ2-5,TRBV7-9,many,-,13,TGTGCCAGCAGCATAGACGACCAAGAGACCCAGTACTTC,CASSIDDQETQYF
TRBJ2-1,TRBV5-1,few,-,15,TGCGCCAGCAGCTTGGTCGCGGTAGGTTACAATGAGCAGTTCTTC,CASSLVAVGYNEQFF
TRBJ2-1,TRBV7-3,-,-,12,TGTGCCAGCAGCTTAACGGACGGAAAGCAGTTCTTC,CASSLTDGKQFF
TRBJ2-7,TRBV12-3/TRBV12-4,many,TRBD1,15,TGTGCCAGCAGCCTACAGGGGTTAAGCTCCTACGAGCAGTACTTC,CASSLQGLSSYEQYF
TRBJ2-7,TRBV29-1,many,TRBD2,13,TGCAGCGTCACTAGCGGGGACTCCTACGAGCAGTACTTC,CSVTSGDSYEQYF
TRBJ2-4,TRBV4-3,-,-,15,TGCGCCAGCAGCCAAGATTTAGGATGGGGGAACATTCAGTACTTC,CASSQDLGWGNIQYF
TRBJ2-5,TRBV28,-,TRBD1,13,TGTGCCAGCAGGTCAGGGGGCGTCGAGACCCAGTACTTC,CASRSGGVETQYF
TRBJ2-2,TRBV15,-,TRBD2,16,TGTGCCACCAGCAGAGAGGCGGGGGTAAACACCGGGGAGCTGTTTTTT,CATSREAGVNTGELFF
TRBJ2-1,TRBV5-1,many,-,17,TGCGCCAGCAGCTTGGTACGGGCGTCCTCAAACTACAATGAGCAGTTCTTC,CASSLVRASSNYNEQFF
TRBJ2-5,TRBV7-7,few,-,16,TGTGCTAGCAGCTTAGTGGGGGGCGCACCCGTGGAGACCCAGTACTTC,CASSLVGGAPVETQYF
TRBJ2-1,TRBV3-1,-,-,12,TGTGCCAGCAGCCCTTTGATGAGCGAGCAGTTCTTC,CASSPLMSEQFF
TRBJ2-1,TRBV7-3,few,-,14,TGTGCCAGCAGCTTAGTGGGGAGGCTCAATGAGCAGTTCTTC,CASSLVGRLNEQFF
TRBJ2-5,TRBV18,few,-,16,TGTGCCAGCTCACCACCTATACAAAATTTGTTGGAGACCCAGTACTTC,CASSPPIQNLLETQYF
TRBJ2-7,TRBV6-2/TRBV6-3,few,-,14,TGTGCCAGCTTCGACGGCCACTTCACCTACGAGCAGTACTTC,CASFDGHFTYEQYF
TRBJ2-1,TRBV10-2,-,TRBD2,15,TGCGCCAGCAGTGAGGGCCAGCGGGATTACAATGAGCAGTTCTTC,CASSEGQRDYNEQFF
TRBJ2-1,TRBV20-1,few,-,13,TGCAGTGGTCCATGGGGGGCTGCGAATGAGCAGTTCTTC,CSGPWGAANEQFF
TRBJ2-7,TRBV2,few,-,13,TGTGCCAGCAACGAAAGAGGGCCATGGGAGCAGTACTTC,CASNERGPWEQYF
TRBJ2-7,TRBV6-1,-,-,15,TGTGCCAGATACAATGACTGTAGCCACACCTACGAGCAGTACTTC,CARYNDCSHTYEQYF
TRBJ2-7,TRBV12-3/TRBV12-4,-,TRBD2,14,TGTGCCAGCAGTATCCCGGGACTAGATCTCGAGCAGTACTTC,CASSIPGLDLEQYF